The T cell receptor (beta chain) described here comes from a study of T cell responses to AZD1222 COVID-19 vaccine. Study overall: Samples with a second dose at about 4 or about 12 weeks were pooled together.

Trimming removed 4 bases from V and 3 bases from J, with 10 bases in between. This CDR3 has 13 residues. Looked up from germline, CDR1 is SGDLS and CDR2 is YYNGEE. General study results and limits: In a largely white British group with more females than males, clonal diversity was possibly underestimated. Seropositive AZD1222 recipients at baseline numbered only five or six.

As for this clone: What it recognizes is unknown.

Clones were read by immunoSEQ multiplex PCR, and TCRdb kept only the in-frame ones, dropping some. Counted here are some 190,000 clones, almost 95% occurring once; the ten biggest clones make up over 1%. The TCR was taken from an adult in good health. The sample consisted of peripheral blood, taken on day 0 of AZD1222 vaccination. The chain carries TRBV9 and TRBJ1-2, with D maybe TRBD1 (5 bases). The CDR3 bases are TGTGCCAGCAGCAAAGACAGCGACTATGGCTACACCTTC. Its translation is CASSKDSDYGYTF.